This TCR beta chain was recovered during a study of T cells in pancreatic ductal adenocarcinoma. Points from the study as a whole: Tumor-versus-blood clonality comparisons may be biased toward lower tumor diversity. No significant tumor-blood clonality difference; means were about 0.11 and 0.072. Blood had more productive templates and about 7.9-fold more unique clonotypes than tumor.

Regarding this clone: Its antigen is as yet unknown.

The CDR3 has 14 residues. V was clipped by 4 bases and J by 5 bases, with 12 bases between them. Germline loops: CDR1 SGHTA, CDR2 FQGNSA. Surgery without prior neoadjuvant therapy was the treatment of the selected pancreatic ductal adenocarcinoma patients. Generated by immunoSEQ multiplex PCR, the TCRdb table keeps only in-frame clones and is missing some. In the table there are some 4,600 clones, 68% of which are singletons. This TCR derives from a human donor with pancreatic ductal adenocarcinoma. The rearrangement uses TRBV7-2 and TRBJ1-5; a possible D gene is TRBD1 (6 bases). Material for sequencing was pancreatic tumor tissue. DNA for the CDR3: TGTGCCAGCAGCTCCTCTCACAGGGATCAGCCCCAGCATTTT. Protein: CASSSSHRDQPQHF.